The rows below give T cell receptor beta chains drawn from one sample of a study of lung T cells in sarcoidosis with Löfgren's syndrome. Each CDR3 protein is one row after TCRdb ran MiXCR on the reads. Of 8,000 to 10,000 distinct CDR3 sequences listed, around 21% are singletons. The specimen sequenced was CD4+ T cells from bronchoalveolar lavage fluid. Receptors originate from a human donor with sarcoidosis (Löfgren's syndrome or another form), or a control subject (not recorded which). The CDR3 runs from the conserved cysteine through the conserved F or W. A D gene is named only where the DNA matches it firmly. Some rows mark clone size as missing; the rest say once, few, many or name a class of expanded clone.

V gene	clone size	D gene	J gene	CDR3 DNA	CDR3 protein
TRBV20-1	many	TRBD1	TRBJ1-1	TGCAGTGCTAGGGCCACAGGGGGCATGAACACTGAAGCTTTCTTT	CSARATGGMNTEAFF
TRBV18	medium-sized	-	TRBJ1-5	TGTGCCAGCTCAACTAGCAATCAGCCCCAGCATTTT	CASSTSNQPQHF
TRBV6-1	many	TRBD1	TRBJ2-5	TGTGCCAGCAGTTTCACCCTAGGACAGGGCAAAGAGACCCAGTACTTC	CASSFTLGQGKETQYF
TRBV19	medium-sized	TRBD1	TRBJ1-6	TGTGCCAGTAGTACGAGATTCCGGACAGGTTATAATTCACCCCTCCACTTT	CASSTRFRTGYNSPLHF
TRBV4-2	many	-	TRBJ1-6	TGTGCCAGCAGCCGGGGAGGCCCGGATTCACCCCTCCACTTT	CASSRGGPDSPLHF
TRBV6-1	medium-sized	-	TRBJ2-2	TGTGCCAGCAAGGAACCCGGGGAGCTGTTTTTT	CASKEPGELFF
TRBV12-3/TRBV12-4	-	-	TRBJ1-5	TGTGCCAGCAGTCCCCGGGGGGGCCACCCCCAGCATTTT	CASSPRGGHPQHF
TRBV10-3	medium-sized	TRBD1	TRBJ1-4	TGTGCCATCAGGCCGGGACAGGGGAATGAAAAACTGTTTTTT	CAIRPGQGNEKLFF
TRBV20-1	medium-sized	-	TRBJ1-2	TGCAGTGCTAGAGTCCGGTCGGACTATGGCTACACCTTC	CSARVRSDYGYTF
TRBV19	-	-	TRBJ1-3	TGTGCCAGTAAGAGCGGAGGTCACCTTATCGTCTCTGGAAACACCATATATTTT	CASKSGGHLIVSGNTIYF
TRBV7-2	many	TRBD2	TRBJ2-1	TGTGCCAGCAGCTTAGCGCGGACTAGCGGGAATGAGCAGTTCTTC	CASSLARTSGNEQFF
TRBV7-2	many	TRBD1	TRBJ2-7	TGTGCCAGCAGCTTCAGGGGACAGGGTTCCTACGAGCAGTACTTC	CASSFRGQGSYEQYF
TRBV28	many	TRBD1	TRBJ2-3	TGTGCCAGCAGTTACATGACCGGGACAGGGACGCAGTATTTT	CASSYMTGTGTQYF
TRBV11-3	medium-sized	TRBD1	TRBJ2-7	TGTGCCAGCAGCCACCGATCAACAGGGGGAGGCGAGCAGTACTTC	CASSHRSTGGGEQYF
TRBV5-1	-	-	TRBJ2-2	TGCGCCAGCAGTCGAGACACTTACGGGGAGCTGTTTTTT	CASSRDTYGELFF
TRBV20-1	many	-	TRBJ2-3	TGCAGTGCTACAGGGAATCCAGATACGCAGTATTTT	CSATGNPDTQYF
TRBV11-2	many	TRBD1	TRBJ2-7	TGTGCCAGCAGCTTAGGACTGGACAGGGTAAGGCAGTACTTC	CASSLGLDRVRQYF
TRBV7-9	many	-	TRBJ1-1	TGTGCCAGCAGCTTCTGGTCAGGGGACAACACTGAAGCTTTCTTT	CASSFWSGDNTEAFF
TRBV7-2	once	-	TRBJ2-6	TGTGCCAGCAGCTTAGGGGGGGGCGCTGGGGCCAACGTCCCGACTTTC	CASSLGGGAGANVPTF